The 23 T cell receptor beta chains reported below all come from one sample, sequenced in a study of blood T cell repertoires in COVID-19. The assay was immunoSEQ multiplex PCR, and TCRdb's table has in-frame clones only and misses some. This sample carries hundreds of thousands of clones, 70% to 90% of them seen once, and the ten largest clones take 4.3%. The specimen sequenced was PBMCs or T cells enriched from blood (not recorded which). All receptors derive from a man between 25 and 39 years old with acute COVID-19.

This clone was observed many times. The V call is TRBV10-3, the J call TRBJ1-4, with unresolved D. V shed 4 bases and J shed 0 bases, with 6 bases lying between them. The CDR3 totals 14 residues. Looked up from germline, CDR1 is ENHRY and CDR2 is SYGVKD. The CDR3 loop reads CAISAAATNEKLFF. In nucleotides, the CDR3 is TGTGCCATCAGTGCGGCGGCAACTAATGAAAAACTGTTTTTT.

This clone was seen only a few times. The chain employs TRBV3-1 (or the pseudogene TRBV3-2) and TRBJ2-7, with 7 bases fitting TRBD2. Germline trimming cut 5 bases from V and 7 bases from J; bases unmatched to any gene: 11. The CDR3 covers 14 residues. The germline gives CDR1 LGHDT, CDR2 YNNKEL (reference sequence). CDR3 loop: CASSGRLALGEQYF. In nucleotides, the CDR3 is TGTGCCAGCAGCGGACGACTAGCACTAGGGGAGCAGTACTTC.

In this sample, this clone turned up a few times. The chain joins TRBV10-3 to TRBJ2-1; D perhaps matches TRBD1 (5 bases). V shed 4 bases and J shed 6 bases, with 10 bases lying between them. CDR3 size: 13 residues. Per germline, CDR1 ENHRY and CDR2 SYGVKD. The CDR3 coding sequence is TGTGCCATCAGTGGGGGCCGTCTCAATGAGCAGTTCTTC. Translation gives CAISGGRLNEQFF.

This chain connects TRBV29-1 to TRBJ1-6, with a tentative D call TRBD1 (5 bases). Trimming left V 0 bases short and J 7 bases short, with 13 bases between. The CDR3 consists of 15 residues. The germline gives CDR1 SQVTM, CDR2 ANQGSEA. CDR3 DNA sequence: TGCAGCGTTGAAGATCCGGGGGTACGAAATTCACCCCTCCACTTT. It translates to CSVEDPGVRNSPLHF.

The genes are TRBV30 and TRBJ1-2; D gene ambiguous. With 1 base removed from V and 5 bases from J, the gap between germline ends came to 8 bases. Germline lookup yields CDR1 GTSNPN and CDR2 SVGIG (reference sequence). CDR3 length equals 12 residues. The CDR3 nucleotides read TGTGCCTGGAGTGGGAGTAGATATGGCTACACCTTC. Encoded protein: CAWSGSRYGYTF.

This clone was counted a few times. The V gene is TRBV4-1, the J gene TRBJ2-3; D gene unclear. The CDR3 has 15 residues. The V gene's germline CDR1 is MGHRA and CDR2 YSYEKL. Trimming pared 4 bases from V and 6 bases from J, leaving 17 bases between. The CDR3: CASSRRLAFEDTQYF. The CDR3 DNA follows: TGCGCCAGCAGCCGTCGACTGGCCTTCGAGGATACGCAGTATTTT.

Here the CDR3 DNA reads TGTGCCTGGAGCCTCGGGGCGGGAAGCACAGATACGCAGTATTTT. Translation: CAWSLGAGSTDTQYF. This rearrangement joins TRBV30 to TRBJ2-3, with D maybe TRBD2 (6 bases). Germline V gives CDR1 GTSNPN, CDR2 SVGIG (reference sequence). The V end lost 3 bases, the J end lost 0 bases, and 13 bases lay between the germline ends. The CDR3 sequence is 15 residues long.

The chain combines TRBV10-3 with TRBJ1-2; 7 bases agree with TRBD1. The CDR3 extends over 13 amino acids. Looked up from germline, CDR1 is ENHRY and CDR2 is SYGVKD. After removal of 6 bases from V and 4 bases from J, the junction contained 5 bases not matched to a gene. CDR3: CAISEQGSYGYTF. CDR3 in DNA: TGTGCCATCAGCGAACAGGGGAGCTATGGCTACACCTTC.

This clone came up many times. The rearrangement joins TRBV20-1 to TRBJ2-5; 9 nucleotides align to TRBD2. The CDR3 runs 14 residues. V lost 3 bases, J lost 2 bases, and 4 bases stayed unmatched. Germline V gives CDR1 DFQATT, CDR2 SNEGSKA (reference sequence). The CDR3 nucleotides are TGCAGTGCTAGTGGCGGGGGGGCACAAGAGACCCAGTACTTC. Amino acids: CSASGGGAQETQYF.

This clone showed up just a few times. The gene calls are TRBV11-2 and TRBJ1-6; perhaps TRBD1 as D (6 bases). Germline loops: CDR1 SGHAT, CDR2 FQNNGV. The CDR3 length is 14 residues. Deletions cut 5 bases from V and 10 bases from J, with 15 bases between. CDR3 bases: TGTGCCAGCAGCCTACCAGGGGCAAGCTCACCCCTCCACTTT. It yields the protein CASSLPGASSPLHF.

This chain connects TRBV24-1 to TRBJ1-1; D is unclear. V shed 7 bases and J shed 7 bases, with 15 bases lying between them. CDR3 length equals 13 residues. Germline V gives CDR1 KGHDR, CDR2 SFDVKD. The CDR3 nucleotides are TGTGCCACCAGGCCCGATACTATGGGTGAAGCTTTCTTT. It yields the protein CATRPDTMGEAFF.

This chain links TRBV25-1 with TRBJ1-6, with D possibly TRBD1 on 6 matching bases. V was pared by 8 bases and J by 11 bases, with 25 bases between. The CDR3 sequence is 16 residues long. Germline CDR1 MGHDK, CDR2 SYGVNS. In nucleotides, the CDR3 is TGTGCCAGCCTCCCCCCCAATCATCAAGGGGGAGCACCCCTCCACTTT. It specifies CASLPPNHQGGAPLHF.

This chain links TRBV7-3 with TRBJ2-2, with D tentatively TRBD2 (6 bases). The germline V gene encodes CDR1 SGHTA and CDR2 FQGTGA. The CDR3 totals 16 residues. V was shortened by 5 bases and J by 1 base, with 14 bases between the two germline ends. The CDR3 nucleotides read TGTGCCAGCAGCCCCTCAGCGGGTCAGAACACCGGGGAGCTGTTTTTT. This codes for CASSPSAGQNTGELFF.

The chain combines TRBV5-1 with TRBJ2-1; tentative D call: TRBD1 (6 bases). The CDR3 is 14 residues long. Between the trimmed V and J ends, which lost 7 bases and 3 bases, there was a span of 14 bases. The V gene's germline CDR1 is SGHRS and CDR2 YFSETQ. This chain's CDR3 is CASAIQGGYNEQFF. The CDR3 DNA reads as TGCGCCAGCGCAATCCAAGGGGGCTACAATGAGCAGTTCTTC.

This rearrangement joins TRBV5-5 to TRBJ1-5, with 8 positions matching TRBD1. After removal of 4 bases from V and 3 bases from J, the junction contained 6 bases not matched to a gene. This CDR3 is 15 amino acids long. Germline CDR1 is SGHKS and CDR2 is YYEKEE (reference sequence). CDR3 protein: CASSPGQAVNQPQHF. The CDR3 region has the DNA TGTGCCAGCAGCCCGGGACAGGCGGTCAATCAGCCCCAGCATTTT.

V and J are TRBV6-5 and TRBJ2-7; the match to TRBD1 covers 7 bases. Germline loops: CDR1 MNHEY, CDR2 SVGAGI. V was clipped by 2 bases and J by 3 bases; unmatched bases: 10. The length of the CDR3 is 16 residues. CDR3 sequence (DNA): TGTGCCAGCAGTTACGCCCCCGGGACAGCAGGCTACGAGCAGTACTTC. Protein product: CASSYAPGTAGYEQYF.

The CDR3 spells CASSLTPSGTGELFF. In DNA form, the CDR3 reads TGTGCCAGCAGCTTAACCCCGAGCGGCACCGGGGAGCTGTTTTTT. This sequence joins TRBV7-3 and TRBJ2-2; tentatively, D is TRBD2 (5 bases). CDR1 is SGHTA and CDR2 is FQGTGA in the germline V gene. Trimming left V 0 bases short and J 4 bases short, with 9 bases between. This CDR3 region has 15 residues.

V usage is TRBV7-7 and J usage is TRBJ2-2, with D possibly matching TRBD1 (6 bases). Trimming took 5 bases from V and 5 from J, leaving 18 bases between them. Germline values: CDR1 SSHAT, CDR2 FNYEAQ (reference sequence). There are 16 residues in the CDR3. The CDR3 DNA sequence: TGTGCCAGCAGCCCCCTCCACAGGGAAAATACCGGGGAGCTGTTTTTT. It encodes CASSPLHRENTGELFF.

The chain employs TRBV29-1 and TRBJ2-5, with D perhaps TRBD1 (6 bases). The CDR3 is 11 residues long. The ends were cut back, 5 bases at V and 4 bases at J, with 8 bases in the middle. Germline V lookup: CDR1 SQVTM, CDR2 ANQGSEA. CDR3 amino acids: CSVTGPETQYF. In DNA form, the CDR3 reads TGCAGCGTTACAGGGCCAGAGACCCAGTACTTC.

This chain connects TRBV7-9 to TRBJ1-1; TRBD1 might be the D (6 bases). The V end was cut by 6 bases, the J end by 4 bases, with 9 bases between. Germline V CDR1 and CDR2: SEHNR, FQNEAQ (reference sequence). This CDR3 spans 12 amino acids. CDR3 DNA sequence: TGTGCCAGCAGTACAGGGCCCACTGAAGCTTTCTTT. Protein product: CASSTGPTEAFF.

The chain carries TRBV11-3 and TRBJ2-7; tentatively, D is TRBD2 (6 bases). The CDR3 extends over 14 amino acids. Between the trimmed V and J ends, which lost 1 base and 0 bases, there was a span of 7 bases. Germline loops: CDR1 SGHNT, CDR2 YENEEA. As DNA, the CDR3 is TGTGCCAGCAGCTTAGGCGGGGCCTCCTACGAGCAGTACTTC. Translating gives CASSLGGASYEQYF.

The chain is built from TRBV7-2 and TRBJ2-5; a weak D match, TRBD2 (5 bases). This CDR3 is built from 17 residues. Trimming took off 2 bases at V and 7 bases at J, with 23 bases between the two ends. Germline-derived CDR1 and CDR2 are SGHTA and FQGNSA. CDR3 DNA: TGTGCCAGCAGCTTAAAATCCCAACGGGTCCCTCGGGGGACCCAGTACTTC. This sequence encodes CASSLKSQRVPRGTQYF.

V is TRBV5-7 and J is TRBJ2-4; D is perhaps TRBD1 (5 bases). TRBV5-7 is classed as an ORF, of uncertain function. Trimming cost V 4 bases and J 10 bases, with 27 bases left between them. This CDR3 region has 17 residues. CDR3 residues: CASSTSTPPRQFEIQYF. The CDR3 bases are TGTGCCAGCAGCACCTCGACCCCCCCACGACAGTTTGAAATTCAGTACTTC.